The 20 T cell receptor beta chains below all came from one sample that was sequenced in a study of T-cell reconstitution after alpha-beta-depleted transplantation in children. Preparation of the TCRbeta library was carried out with unique molecular identifiers. One entry per CDR3 protein, called by TCRdb with MiXCR from the PCR reads. The table includes around 340,000 distinct CDR3 sequences, about 14% detected once. Source: PBMCs, taken from the stem cell graft. Receptors originate from a human donor who donated a stem cell graft to a child with Fanconi anemia.

The chain couples TRBV7-2 to TRBJ1-5, with D hard to call. V was shortened by 4 bases and J by 11 bases, with 9 bases between the two germline ends. The CDR3 loop spans 11 amino acids. Germline V CDR1 and CDR2: SGHTA, FQGNSA. The DNA for the CDR3 is TGTGCCAGCAGCTCCCTTGGGGCCCAGCATTTT. Protein product: CASSSLGAQHF.

This sequence joins TRBV30 and TRBJ2-7; D gene uncertain. This CDR3 spans 13 amino acids. Trimming cost V 8 bases and J 2 bases, with 16 bases left between them. CDR1 GTSNPN and CDR2 SVGIG come from the germline V gene (reference sequence). The CDR3 reads CAGSTDGPYEQYF. CDR3 DNA sequence: TGTGCCGGCTCGACGGATGGGCCCTACGAGCAGTACTTC.

This clonotype was detected a few times. V and J are TRBV4-2 and TRBJ2-3; maybe TRBD1 (7 bases). Trimming took off 8 bases at V and 6 bases at J, with 18 bases between the two ends. Germline V gene lookup returns CDR1 LGHNA and CDR2 YNFKEQ. The CDR3 loop spans 14 amino acids. For the CDR3, the DNA is TGTGCCAGCGGAACAGGGGACTCGACGGATACGCAGTATTTT. This encodes CASGTGDSTDTQYF.

V usage is TRBV6-5 and J usage is TRBJ2-5; TRBD1 aligns across 12 bases. Per the germline V gene, CDR1 is MNHEY and CDR2 is SVGAGI. This CDR3 has 15 amino acids. The trim removed 4 bases at V and 3 bases at J, leaving 3 bases unmatched. CDR3 nucleotide sequence: TGTGCCAGCAGTTGGGACAGGGGGCGCGAAGAGACCCAGTACTTC. Amino acids: CASSWDRGREETQYF.

This clonotype was recorded a few times. The chain combines TRBV12-3 or TRBV12-4 with TRBJ2-7; TRBD1 matches 11 bases. V lost 6 bases and J lost 4; bases outside the gene matches: 8. This CDR3 spans 15 amino acids. Here the CDR3 reads CASSPDRGREYEQYV. The CDR3 DNA sequence: TGTGCCAGCAGCCCGGACAGGGGGCGCGAGTACGAGCAGTACGTC.

This chain links TRBV5-1 with TRBJ2-1; 9 nucleotides agree with TRBD2. In germline, CDR1 is SGHRS, CDR2 YFSETQ. The CDR3 length is 17 residues. V was pared by 4 bases and J by 4 bases, with 12 bases of the junction left unmatched. Here the CDR3 DNA reads TGCGCCAGCAGCCCCCGAGTAGCGGGGGTTGGTTACAATGAGCAGTTCTTC. Translating it yields CASSPRVAGVGYNEQFF.

V and J are TRBV30 and TRBJ2-3, with D unresolved. Germline lookup yields CDR1 GTSNPN and CDR2 SVGIG (reference sequence). The CDR3 is 15 residues long. Trimming shortened V by 4 bases and J by 0 bases, and 14 bases separated the two germline ends. CDR3: CAWTYQSLSTDTQYF. The CDR3 coding sequence is TGTGCCTGGACCTACCAAAGCCTTAGCACAGATACGCAGTATTTT.

The DNA for the CDR3 is TGCGCCAGCAGCCAAGTGGATATGATCTCCTACAATGAGCAGTTCTTC. It codes for CASSQVDMISYNEQFF. The gene calls are TRBV4-1 and TRBJ2-1; D is unclear. Trimming took off 1 base at V and 0 bases at J, with 10 bases between the two ends. The CDR3 length is 16 residues. The germline V gene encodes CDR1 MGHRA and CDR2 YSYEKL.

This clonotype came up a few times. The chain combines TRBV7-2 with TRBJ2-2, with D perhaps given as TRBD1 or TRBD2 (7 bases each). The CDR3 is 14 amino acids. Germline CDR1 is SGHTA and CDR2 is FQGNSA. The V end lost 5 bases, the J end lost 8 bases, and 15 bases lay between the germline ends. The CDR3 coding sequence is TGTGCCAGCAGCCCAGGGGGGGTTGGTGGGGAGCTGTTTTTT. This codes for CASSPGGVGGELFF.

J is TRBJ1-5 and V is TRBV12-3 or TRBV12-4; no reliable D call. The CDR3 runs to 12 residues. Trimming removed 6 bases at V and 6 bases at J, with 9 bases between. CDR3 sequence: CASRSAVQPQHF. The CDR3 nucleotides read TGTGCCAGCAGGTCAGCGGTTCAGCCCCAGCATTTT.

This clonotype was found a few times. The chain joins TRBV6-5 to TRBJ2-1; possibly TRBD1 or TRBD2 for D (7 bases each). V lost 4 bases to trimming and J lost 9 bases, with 22 bases between them. Germline CDR1 reads MNHEY; CDR2 reads SVGAGI. The CDR3 runs to 16 residues. As DNA, the CDR3 is TGTGCCAGCAGTTCCCAGGGGGAGGGGGAGTTCGGTGAGCAGTTCTTC. Protein: CASSSQGEGEFGEQFF.

This clonotype has just a few counts. This chain uses TRBV7-2 with TRBJ2-7; 9 bases match TRBD1. J lost 2 bases, V lost 4 bases, and 6 bases had no gene match. The CDR3 loop spans 15 amino acids. Germline CDR1 SGHTA, CDR2 FQGNSA. The CDR3 DNA reads TGTGCCAGCAGCTCTAGACAGGGGGGTACCTACGAGCAGTACTTC. This encodes CASSSRQGGTYEQYF.

The chain joins TRBV3-1 to TRBJ1-1; maybe TRBD1 (5 bases). The CDR3 totals 15 residues. V lost 4 bases and J 6 bases, leaving 18 bases between the germline ends. Looked up from germline, CDR1 is LGHDT and CDR2 is YNNKEL (reference sequence). CDR3 sequence (DNA): TGTGCCAGCAGCCTTGGAGGGGCTCGAAACCCTGAAGCTTTCTTT. It translates to CASSLGGARNPEAFF.

The chain combines TRBV5-1 with TRBJ1-6; possibly TRBD1 for D (6 bases). This CDR3 is built from 13 residues. The germline V gene has CDR1 SGHRS and CDR2 YFSETQ. Trimming removed 7 bases at V and 6 bases at J, with 11 bases between. CDR3 in DNA: TGCGCCAGCGCCCCGGACAGTAATTCACCCCTCCACTTT. Translated, it gives CASAPDSNSPLHF.

This clonotype has just a few counts. The rearrangement joins TRBV6-1 to TRBJ1-1, with 7 bases identical to TRBD1. Germline V gives CDR1 MNHNS, CDR2 SASEGT. The CDR3 spans 16 residues. Trimming at V came to 5 bases and at J to 0 bases, leaving 9 bases not matched to a gene. The CDR3 DNA reads TGTGCCAGCAGTCAATGGGACAGTGCCATGAACACTGAAGCTTTCTTT. Amino acid sequence: CASSQWDSAMNTEAFF.

The table lists this clonotype with many counts. The V call is TRBV5-1, the J call TRBJ2-2; 7 nucleotides line up with TRBD2. The CDR3 runs to 17 residues. Trimming took 1 base from V and 2 from J; bases not matched to a gene: 8. Germline loops: CDR1 SGHRS, CDR2 YFSETQ. In DNA, the CDR3 is TGCGCCAGCAGCTTGAAAGCGGCTAGCGGCAACACCGGGGAGCTGTTTTTT. Amino acid sequence: CASSLKAASGNTGELFF.

This clonotype was seen repeatedly, ten times or more. The V and J genes are TRBV30 and TRBJ1-4; D uncertain. In germline, CDR1 is GTSNPN, CDR2 SVGIG (reference sequence). V lost 4 bases to trimming and J lost 0 bases, with 18 bases between them. The CDR3 totals 17 residues. The CDR3 reads CAWKPILAGTTNEKLFF. The CDR3 DNA sequence: TGTGCCTGGAAACCGATCCTCGCGGGAACAACTAATGAAAAACTGTTTTTT. Full variable domain (outside the CDR3, taken from reference TRBV30 and TRBJ1-4): SQTIHQWPATLVQPVGSPLSLECTVEGTSNPNLYWYRQAAGRGLQLLFYSVGIGQISSEVPQNLSASRPQDRQFILSSKKLLLSDSGFYLCAWKPILAGTTNEKLFFGSGTQLSVL.

This chain links TRBV7-3 with TRBJ1-1, with a weak D call TRBD1 (6 bases). In germline, CDR1 is SGHTA, CDR2 FQGTGA. V shed 5 bases and J shed 0 bases, with 16 bases lying between them. The CDR3 is made up of 16 amino acids. CDR3 nucleotides: TGTGCCAGCAGCAGAGAGGGAGGGGGAATGAACACTGAAGCTTTCTTT. Protein sequence: CASSREGGGMNTEAFF.

The V gene is TRBV12-3 or TRBV12-4, the J gene TRBJ1-5; 8 bases map to TRBD1. J gave up 7 bases and V 5 bases, and 4 bases lay outside the gene matches. The CDR3 has 13 residues. The CDR3 protein is CASSPQGAQPQHF. The DNA for the CDR3 is TGTGCCAGCAGTCCTCAGGGGGCCCAGCCCCAGCATTTT.

The chain uses TRBV3-1 and TRBJ2-3, with 9 bases fitting TRBD2. CDR3 length: 15 residues. The V gene end was trimmed by 0 bases and the J gene end by 3 bases; junction bases not matched to a gene: 1. Germline V gene lookup returns CDR1 LGHDT and CDR2 YNNKEL (reference sequence). The CDR3 DNA reads as TGTGCCAGCAGCCAAGAGGGACTAGCAACAGATACGCAGTATTTT. Protein: CASSQEGLATDTQYF.